These T cell receptor beta chains were read from a single sample in a study of T-cell reconstitution after alpha-beta-depleted transplantation in children. One entry per CDR3 protein results from TCRdb running MiXCR on the PCR reads. The sample lists fewer than 700,000 distinct CDR3 sequences; under 30% were seen once. The starting material was PBMCs, mostly from graft donor cells, obtained 360 days after TCRalphabeta/CD19-depleted stem cell transplant. The receptors shown here come from a boy younger than two who had a stem cell transplant for acute myeloid leukemia, so the T cells may come from the graft donor. Each CDR3 is given without its conserved first and last residue. Each record gives: J gene, clone size, V gene, CDR3 protein. The size field is filled for only some rows; it gives once, few, many or a size class.

>TRBJ2-1|few|TRBV6-2/TRBV6-3
ASRQEGGSYNEQF
>TRBJ2-6|-|TRBV6-5
ASSSRVAGANVLT
>TRBJ2-5|many|TRBV27
ASSLSKGGQAGWETQY
>TRBJ2-7|many|TRBV4-1
ASSQDEVSYEQY
>TRBJ2-1|-|TRBV27
AAIYRSSGGHNEQF
>TRBJ2-1|-|TRBV7-6
ASSLFPNEQF
>TRBJ2-3|many|TRBV5-1
ASRTSRSTDTQY
>TRBJ2-1|-|TRBV7-2
ASSLADLSYNEQF
>TRBJ2-1|-|TRBV12-3/TRBV12-4
ASSSNRPF
>TRBJ2-7|few|TRBV29-1
SVGSGQGLEQY
>TRBJ2-1|few|TRBV20-1
SADLAGVYNEQF